These 21 T cell receptor beta chains originate from one sample sequenced in a study of blood T cell repertoires in COVID-19. Profiled with immunoSEQ multiplex PCR; TCRdb holds only in-frame clones, not every one. The data contain 150,000 to 200,000 clones, roughly 81% of them seen just once; the ten biggest clones take up 12%. Sequencing was carried out using peripheral blood. The receptors were sampled from a woman at least 80 years old with COVID-19, enrolled during active disease.

CDR3 loop: CASSDAHRRYEQYF. The DNA of the CDR3 is TGTGCCAGCAGTGACGCCCATAGGAGGTACGAGCAGTACTTC. V and J are TRBV2 and TRBJ2-7; D is perhaps TRBD2 (5 bases). CDR1 and CDR2 (germline): SNHLY, FYNNEI. The CDR3 is 14 amino acids. V was shortened by 3 bases and J by 4 bases, with 13 bases between the two germline ends.

The rearrangement joins TRBV18 to TRBJ1-3, with 7 bases identical to TRBD1. CDR1 and CDR2 (germline): KGHSH, LQKENI. The V and J ends lost 6 bases and 2 bases, in that order; junction bases with no gene match: 4. This CDR3 region has 14 residues. CDR3 nucleotide sequence: TGTGCCAGCTCCCCCGGGACAGCTGGAAACACCATATATTTT. Protein: CASSPGTAGNTIYF. The full variable domain, with the rest looked up from reference TRBV18 and TRBJ1-3, is NAGVMQNPRHLVRRRGQEARLRCSPMKGHSHVYWYRQLPEEGLKFMVYLQKENIIDESGMPKERFSAEFPKEGPSILRIQQVVRGDSAAYFCASSPGTAGNTIYFGEGSWLTVV.

This chain connects TRBV4-3 to TRBJ2-7; a possible D gene is TRBD1 (5 bases). Germline V gene data show CDR1 as LGHNA and CDR2 as YSLEER. The CDR3 is 17 residues long. Trimming took off 2 bases at V and 0 bases at J, with 17 bases between the two ends. This CDR3 reads CASSQIPGRYLSYEQYF. CDR3 coding DNA: TGCGCCAGCAGCCAAATTCCAGGGCGGTACCTCTCCTACGAGCAGTACTTC.

This clone came up once. V gene TRBV7-8 combines with J gene TRBJ2-6; 8 positions agree with TRBD1. The J segment lost 2 bases and the V segment lost 0 bases, leaving 9 bases of the junction unmatched. CDR1 and CDR2 (germline): SGHVS, FQNEAQ. The CDR3 extends over 19 amino acids. The chain's CDR3 is CASSLALLGTGTGANVLTF. Here the CDR3 DNA reads TGTGCCAGCAGCTTAGCGCTACTGGGGACAGGAACTGGGGCCAACGTCCTGACTTTC.

Here the CDR3 DNA reads TGTGCCAGCAGCTTAGGAGGGGAGGACTACGAGCAGTACTTC. Translating it yields CASSLGGEDYEQYF. The J gene is TRBJ2-7, the V gene TRBV7-6, with a weak D call TRBD2 (6 bases). V shed 1 base and J shed 3 bases, with 10 bases lying between them. This CDR3 is 14 amino acids long. Germline V gives CDR1 SGHVS, CDR2 FNYEAQ.

The J gene is TRBJ1-2, the V gene TRBV6-5; 7 bases agree with TRBD1. CDR1 is MNHEY and CDR2 is SVGAGI in the germline V gene. The CDR3 sequence is 11 residues long. The V gene end was trimmed by 10 bases and the J gene end by 8 bases; junction bases not matched to a gene: 7. CDR3 sequence reads: CATSQGFGYTF. The CDR3 bases are TGTGCCACATCACAGGGGTTCGGCTACACCTTC.

The chain combines TRBV5-1 with TRBJ1-2; D uncertain. CDR1 is SGHRS, CDR2 YFSETQ, per germline. V lost 4 bases, J lost 8 bases, and 15 bases lay in between. This CDR3 has 13 amino acids. The CDR3 is CASSQDTGGGYTF. The CDR3 coding sequence is TGCGCCAGCAGCCAGGATACCGGAGGAGGCTACACCTTC. The full variable domain, its missing parts supplied by reference TRBV5-1 and TRBJ1-2, is KAGVTQTPRYLIKTRGQQVTLSCSPISGHRSVSWYQQTPGQGLQFLFEYFSETQRNKGNFPGRFSGRQFSNSRSEMNVSTLELGDSALYLCASSQDTGGGYTFGSGTRLTVV.

The chain combines TRBV18 with TRBJ1-1; the D is unclear. V lost 1 base, J lost 4 bases, and 10 bases lay in between. The CDR3 totals 14 residues. CDR1 is KGHSH and CDR2 is LQKENI in the germline V gene. CDR3 DNA sequence: TGTGCCAGCTCACCACTCCGTGAGGGCACTGAAGCTTTCTTT. This encodes CASSPLREGTEAFF.

The rearrangement joins TRBV24-1 to TRBJ1-3, with D unresolved. Germline CDR1 and CDR2: KGHDR and SFDVKD. This CDR3 comprises 16 residues. V was trimmed by 4 bases and J by 0 bases, leaving 12 bases between them. The DNA for the CDR3 is TGTGCCACCAGTGACTCTGACTCATACTCTGGAAACACCATATATTTT. This encodes CATSDSDSYSGNTIYF.

The chain joins TRBV4-3 to TRBJ1-1; D uncertain. V lost 1 base, J lost 10 bases, and 13 bases lay in between. The CDR3 runs to 13 residues. Germline CDR1 is LGHNA and CDR2 is YSLEER. Here the CDR3 DNA reads TGCGCCAGCAGCCAAGGACTTCAACTTGGAGCTTTCTTT. It is translated as CASSQGLQLGAFF.

This chain uses TRBV3-1 (or the pseudogene TRBV3-2) with TRBJ1-2, with D possibly matching TRBD1 (5 bases). V was pared by 0 bases and J by 0 bases, with 11 bases between. The V gene's germline CDR1 is LGHDT and CDR2 YNNKEL (reference sequence). The CDR3 spans 16 residues. CDR3 residues: CASSQDLATANYGYTF. The CDR3 coding sequence is TGTGCCAGCAGCCAAGATCTTGCGACAGCTAACTATGGCTACACCTTC.

V is TRBV18 and J is TRBJ2-5; 8 bases match TRBD2. The CDR3 spans 17 residues. CDR1 KGHSH and CDR2 LQKENI come from the germline V gene. The V segment lost 3 bases and the J segment 2 bases; nucleotides outside the gene matches: 11. The CDR3 nucleotides are TGTGCCAGCTCACCGAGGTACACTAGCGGCTCTCAAGAGACCCAGTACTTC. This sequence encodes CASSPRYTSGSQETQYF.

The chain carries TRBV11-2 and TRBJ2-1; the match to TRBD2 covers 13 bases. Germline V gene data show CDR1 as SGHAT and CDR2 as FQNNGV. The ends lost 5 bases at V and 4 bases at J; junction bases unmatched: 8. The CDR3 spans 17 residues. Here the CDR3 reads CASSPGLAGDYYNEQFF. CDR3 in DNA: TGTGCCAGCAGCCCCGGACTAGCGGGAGACTATTACAATGAGCAGTTCTTC.

The CDR3 region has the DNA TGTGCCAGCAGCTCGGGACTAGCGATTGATGAGCAGTTCTTC. The encoded protein is CASSSGLAIDEQFF. V is TRBV5-4 and J is TRBJ2-1; 10 bases align to TRBD2. Germline V CDR1 and CDR2: SGHNT, YYREEE (reference sequence). The trim removed 3 bases at V and 8 bases at J, leaving 5 bases unmatched. The CDR3 sequence is 14 residues long. Supplemented by reference TRBV5-4 and TRBJ2-1, the full variable domain reads ETGVTQSPTHLIKTRGQQVTLRCSSQSGHNTVSWYQQALGQGPQFIFQYYREEENGRGNFPPRFSGLQFPNYSSELNVNALELDDSALYLCASSSGLAIDEQFFGPGTRLTVL.

The rearrangement joins TRBV5-4 to TRBJ1-1; D not certain. CDR1 is SGHNT and CDR2 is YYREEE in the germline V gene (reference sequence). Between the trimmed V and J ends, which lost 1 base and 1 base, there was a span of 8 bases. This CDR3 comprises 14 residues. The chain's CDR3 is CASSLRQENTEAFF. DNA for the CDR3: TGTGCCAGCAGCTTGCGTCAGGAGAACACTGAAGCTTTCTTT.

This sequence joins TRBV1 and TRBJ2-1; the DNA was not used to check the table's D call, TRBD2. TRBV1 is described as a pseudogene. CDR3 length: 16 residues. This CDR3 is CTSSHLTSGVYNEQFF. In nucleotides, the CDR3 is TGCACCAGCAGCCACCTGACTAGCGGGGTATACAATGAGCAGTTCTTC.

The DNA for the CDR3 is TGTGCCAGCAGATCGACAGGGGGTCGTGGCTACACCTTC. Residues: CASRSTGGRGYTF. This chain joins TRBV5-4 and TRBJ1-2; 9 nucleotides line up with TRBD1. This CDR3 is built from 13 residues. V was clipped by 5 bases and J by 7 bases; unmatched bases: 6. From germline, CDR1 is SGHNT and CDR2 YYREEE (reference sequence).

The rearrangement links TRBV5-1 to TRBJ2-3; TRBD2 matches at 13 bases. The trim removed 4 bases at V and 1 base at J, leaving 9 bases unmatched. The CDR3 extends over 18 amino acids. In germline, CDR1 is SGHRS, CDR2 YFSETQ. The CDR3 here is CASSLSPGLAGGTDTQYF. The CDR3 DNA reads as TGCGCCAGCAGCCTTTCCCCAGGACTAGCGGGAGGCACAGATACGCAGTATTTT.

The V gene is TRBV7-9, the J gene TRBJ2-7; 7 bases fit TRBD2. Per the germline V gene, CDR1 is SEHNR and CDR2 is FQNEAQ (reference sequence). CDR3 length equals 14 residues. The junction had 11 bases not matched to a gene; V was cut back by 8 bases and J by 4 bases. The CDR3 DNA sequence: TGTGCCAGCCATCCCAGCGGGGCACCTTACGAGCAGTACTTC. Its protein is CASHPSGAPYEQYF. The whole variable domain, filled in from reference TRBV7-9 and TRBJ2-7, reads DTGVSQNPRHKITKRGQNVTFRCDPISEHNRLYWYRQTLGQGPEFLTYFQNEAQLEKSRLLSDRFSAERPKGSFSTLEIQRTEQGDSAMYLCASHPSGAPYEQYFGPGTRLTVT.

There are a few counts of this clone. The chain joins TRBV11-2 to TRBJ2-2; D might be TRBD2 (6 bases). CDR3 length: 15 amino acids. CDR1 SGHAT and CDR2 FQNNGV come from the germline V gene. V lost 5 bases and J lost 7, with 17 bases in between. The CDR3 spells CASSHNTGEVGELFF. For the CDR3, the DNA is TGTGCCAGCAGCCACAACACGGGGGAGGTCGGGGAGCTGTTTTTT.

The chain uses TRBV4-3 and TRBJ1-2; no firm D call. The CDR3 runs 15 residues. Between the trimmed V and J ends, which lost 1 base and 4 bases, there was a span of 13 bases. Germline V gives CDR1 LGHNA, CDR2 YSLEER. As DNA, the CDR3 is TGCGCCAGCAGCCAAGCTCGGGCGGGGATCTATGGCTACACCTTC. This codes for CASSQARAGIYGYTF.